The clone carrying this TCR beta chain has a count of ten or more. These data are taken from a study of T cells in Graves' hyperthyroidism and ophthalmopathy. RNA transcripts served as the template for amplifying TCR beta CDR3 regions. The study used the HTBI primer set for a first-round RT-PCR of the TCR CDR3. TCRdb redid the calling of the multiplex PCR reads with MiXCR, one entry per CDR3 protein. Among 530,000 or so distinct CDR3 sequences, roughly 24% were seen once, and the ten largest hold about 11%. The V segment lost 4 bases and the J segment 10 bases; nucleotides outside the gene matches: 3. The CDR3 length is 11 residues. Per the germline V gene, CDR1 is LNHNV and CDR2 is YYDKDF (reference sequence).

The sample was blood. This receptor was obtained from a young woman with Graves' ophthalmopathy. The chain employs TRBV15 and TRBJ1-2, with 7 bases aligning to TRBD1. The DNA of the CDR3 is TGTGCCACCAGCAATACAGGGGTCTACACCTTC. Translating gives CATSNTGVYTF.